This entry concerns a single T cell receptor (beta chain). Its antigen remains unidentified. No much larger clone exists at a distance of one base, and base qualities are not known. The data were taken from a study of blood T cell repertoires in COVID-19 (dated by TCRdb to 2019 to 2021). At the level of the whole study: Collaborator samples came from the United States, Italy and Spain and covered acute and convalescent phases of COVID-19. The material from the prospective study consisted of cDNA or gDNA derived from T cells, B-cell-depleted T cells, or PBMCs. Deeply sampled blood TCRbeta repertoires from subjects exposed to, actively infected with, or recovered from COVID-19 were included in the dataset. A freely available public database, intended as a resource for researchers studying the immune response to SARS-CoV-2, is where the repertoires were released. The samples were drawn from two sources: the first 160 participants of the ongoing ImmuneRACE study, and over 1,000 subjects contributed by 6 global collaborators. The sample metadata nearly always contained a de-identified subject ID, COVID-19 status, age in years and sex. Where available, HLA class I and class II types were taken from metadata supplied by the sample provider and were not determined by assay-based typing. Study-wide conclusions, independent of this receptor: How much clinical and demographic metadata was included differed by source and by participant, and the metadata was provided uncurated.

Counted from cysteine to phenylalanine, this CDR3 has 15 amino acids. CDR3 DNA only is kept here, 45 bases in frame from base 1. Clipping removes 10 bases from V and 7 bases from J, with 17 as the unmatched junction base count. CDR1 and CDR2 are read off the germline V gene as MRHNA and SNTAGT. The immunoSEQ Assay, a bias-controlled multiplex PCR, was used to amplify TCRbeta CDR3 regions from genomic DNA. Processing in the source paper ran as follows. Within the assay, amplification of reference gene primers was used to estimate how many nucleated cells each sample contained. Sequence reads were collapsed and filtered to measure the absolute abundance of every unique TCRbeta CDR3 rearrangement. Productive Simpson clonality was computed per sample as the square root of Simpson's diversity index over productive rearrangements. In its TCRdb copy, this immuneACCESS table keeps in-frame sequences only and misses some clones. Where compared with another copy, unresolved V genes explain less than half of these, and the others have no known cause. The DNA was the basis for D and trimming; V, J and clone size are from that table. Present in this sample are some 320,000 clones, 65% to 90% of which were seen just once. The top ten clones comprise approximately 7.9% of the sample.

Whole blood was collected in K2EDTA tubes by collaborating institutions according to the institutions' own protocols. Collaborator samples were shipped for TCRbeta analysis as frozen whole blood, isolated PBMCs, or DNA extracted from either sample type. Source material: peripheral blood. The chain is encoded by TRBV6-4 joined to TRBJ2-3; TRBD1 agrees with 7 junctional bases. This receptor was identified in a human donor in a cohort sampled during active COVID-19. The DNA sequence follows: TGTGCCACCAGACAGCAGGGACAGATGAGGAATACGCAGTATTTT. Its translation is CATRQQGQMRNTQYF.